The 9 T cell receptor beta chains in this list originate from one sample, sequenced in a study of T cell responses to AZD1222 COVID-19 vaccine. Clones were read by immunoSEQ multiplex PCR, and TCRdb kept only the in-frame ones, dropping some. Among roughly 140,000 clones listed, approximately 88% were seen once. Here the sequenced sample was peripheral blood, taken on day 0 of MenACWY control vaccination. The receptors were gathered from an adult in good health.

The J gene is TRBJ1-6, the V gene TRBV6-6; D not resolved. Germline V gives CDR1 MNHNY, CDR2 SVGAGI (reference sequence). V lost 6 bases to trimming and J lost 7 bases, with 13 bases between them. CDR3 length equals 14 residues. CDR3 loop: CASSPGPGNSPLHF. The CDR3 bases are TGTGCCAGCAGCCCCGGGCCTGGGAATTCACCCCTCCACTTT.

J is TRBJ1-5 and V is TRBV28, with D hard to call. CDR1 and CDR2 (germline): MDHEN, SYDVKM. The V gene lost 8 bases and the J gene lost 2 bases, with 7 bases spanning the gap. This CDR3 has 12 amino acids. The CDR3 DNA sequence: TGTGCCAGCGAAGAACGCAATCAGCCCCAGCATTTT. Protein product: CASEERNQPQHF.

The V gene is TRBV11-2, the J gene TRBJ1-2; the match to TRBD1 covers 9 bases. Per germline, CDR1 SGHAT and CDR2 FQNNGV. The CDR3 has 13 residues. Trimming cost V 5 bases and J 13 bases; bases outside gene matches: 11. CDR3 region: CASSLGGQGFLTF. The CDR3 DNA is TGTGCCAGCAGCCTGGGCGGACAGGGGTTTCTCACCTTC.

The V call is TRBV6-5, the J call TRBJ2-1; 10 bases map to TRBD1. The CDR3 covers 14 residues. Germline CDR1 is MNHEY and CDR2 is SVGAGI. V lost 6 bases, J lost 6 bases, and 5 bases stayed unmatched. The CDR3 bases are TGTGCCAGCAGGCGGGACAGGGGATCCAATGAGCAGTTCTTC. This sequence encodes CASRRDRGSNEQFF.

The chain couples TRBV18 to TRBJ2-5, with 12 bases fitting TRBD2. This CDR3 comprises 15 residues. The germline V gene has CDR1 KGHSH and CDR2 LQKENI. Germline trimming cut 4 bases from V and 2 bases from J; bases unmatched to any gene: 2. The CDR3 coding sequence is TGTGCCAGCTCACTAGGACTAGCGGGGCAAGAGACCCAGTACTTC. Protein product: CASSLGLAGQETQYF. The variable domain in full, with the rest retrieved from reference TRBV18 and TRBJ2-5, is NAGVMQNPRHLVRRRGQEARLRCSPMKGHSHVYWYRQLPEEGLKFMVYLQKENIIDESGMPKERFSAEFPKEGPSILRIQQVVRGDSAAYFCASSLGLAGQETQYFGPGTRLLVL.

This chain connects TRBV7-9 to TRBJ1-6; 10 positions agree with TRBD1. From germline, CDR1 is SEHNR and CDR2 FQNEAQ (reference sequence). The CDR3 is 15 amino acids. V lost 2 bases and J lost 8; bases outside the gene matches: 3. CDR3: CASSLKGQGYSPLHF. Here the CDR3 DNA reads TGTGCCAGCAGCTTAAAGGGACAGGGGTATTCACCCCTCCACTTT.

The CDR3 DNA follows: TGCAGTGCTAGTGGGCAGGAATCCTACGAGCAGTACTTC. Translating it yields CSASGQESYEQYF. The rearrangement joins TRBV20-1 to TRBJ2-7, with D hard to call. The CDR3 is 13 residues long. The V gene's germline CDR1 is DFQATT and CDR2 SNEGSKA (reference sequence). V was pared by 3 bases and J by 1 base, with 10 bases between.

The V gene is TRBV27, the J gene TRBJ2-7, with TRBD2 matching over 8 bases. Germline V gene lookup returns CDR1 MNHEY and CDR2 SMNVEV (reference sequence). Trimming cost V 2 bases and J 7 bases; bases outside gene matches: 7. This CDR3 has 14 residues. CDR3 sequence (DNA): TGTGCCAGCAGTTTACAAGCGGGAGAGCGGGAGCAGTACTTC. Its translation: CASSLQAGEREQYF.

This clone was observed once. The chain combines TRBV11-2 with TRBJ2-6; TRBD2 is a possible D gene (6 bases). Germline values: CDR1 SGHAT, CDR2 FQNNGV. The CDR3 sequence is 18 residues long. The ends were cut back, 2 bases at V and 3 bases at J, with 17 bases in the middle. The CDR3 DNA follows: TGTGCCAGCAGCTTACCCGCGGGGATTGGTGGTGGGGCCAACGTCCTGACTTTC. Protein: CASSLPAGIGGGANVLTF.